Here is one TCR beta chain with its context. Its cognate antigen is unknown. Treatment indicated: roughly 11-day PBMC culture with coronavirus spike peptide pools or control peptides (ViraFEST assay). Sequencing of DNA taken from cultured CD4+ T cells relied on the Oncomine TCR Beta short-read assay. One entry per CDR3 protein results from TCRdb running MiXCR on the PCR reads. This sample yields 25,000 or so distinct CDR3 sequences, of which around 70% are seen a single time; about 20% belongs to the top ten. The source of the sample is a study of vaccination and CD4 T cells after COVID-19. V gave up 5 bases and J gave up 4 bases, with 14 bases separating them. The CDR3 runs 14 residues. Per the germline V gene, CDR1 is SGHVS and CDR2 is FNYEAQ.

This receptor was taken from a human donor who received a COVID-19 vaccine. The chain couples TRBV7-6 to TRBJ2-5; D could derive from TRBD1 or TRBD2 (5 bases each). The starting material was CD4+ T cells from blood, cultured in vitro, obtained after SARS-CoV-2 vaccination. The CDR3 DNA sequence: TGTGCCAGCAGCGACCGGGGACCCCTAGAGACCCAGTACTTC. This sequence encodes CASSDRGPLETQYF.